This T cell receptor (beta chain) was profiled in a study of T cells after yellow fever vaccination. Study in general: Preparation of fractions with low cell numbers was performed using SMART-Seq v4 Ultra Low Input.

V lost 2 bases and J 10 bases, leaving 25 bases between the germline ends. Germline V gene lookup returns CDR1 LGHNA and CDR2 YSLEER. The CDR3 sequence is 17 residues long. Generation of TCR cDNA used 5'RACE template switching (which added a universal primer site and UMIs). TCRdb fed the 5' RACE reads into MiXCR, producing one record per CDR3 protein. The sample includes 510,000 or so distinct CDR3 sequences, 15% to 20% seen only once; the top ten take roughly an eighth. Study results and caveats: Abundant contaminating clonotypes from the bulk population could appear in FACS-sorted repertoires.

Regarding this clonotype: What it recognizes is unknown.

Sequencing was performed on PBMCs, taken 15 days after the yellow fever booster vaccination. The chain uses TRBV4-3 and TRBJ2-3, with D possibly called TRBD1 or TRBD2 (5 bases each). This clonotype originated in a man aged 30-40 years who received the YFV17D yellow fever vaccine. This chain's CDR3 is CASSQSMMGVAPYPQYF. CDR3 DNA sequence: TGCGCCAGCAGCCAATCGATGATGGGGGTAGCACCATATCCGCAGTATTTT.